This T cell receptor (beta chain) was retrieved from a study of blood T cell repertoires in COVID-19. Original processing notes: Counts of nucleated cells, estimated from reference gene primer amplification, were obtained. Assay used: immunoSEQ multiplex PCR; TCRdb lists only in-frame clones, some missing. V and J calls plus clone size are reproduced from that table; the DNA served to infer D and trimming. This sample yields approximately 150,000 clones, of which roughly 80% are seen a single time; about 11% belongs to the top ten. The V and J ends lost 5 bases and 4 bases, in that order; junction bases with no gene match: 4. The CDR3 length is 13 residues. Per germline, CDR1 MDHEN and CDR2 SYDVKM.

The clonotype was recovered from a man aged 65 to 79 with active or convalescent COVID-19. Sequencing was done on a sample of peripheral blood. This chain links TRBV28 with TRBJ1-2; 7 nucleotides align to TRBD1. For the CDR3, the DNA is TGTGCCAGCAGTCCAGGACAGGTCTATGGCTACACCTTC. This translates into CASSPGQVYGYTF.